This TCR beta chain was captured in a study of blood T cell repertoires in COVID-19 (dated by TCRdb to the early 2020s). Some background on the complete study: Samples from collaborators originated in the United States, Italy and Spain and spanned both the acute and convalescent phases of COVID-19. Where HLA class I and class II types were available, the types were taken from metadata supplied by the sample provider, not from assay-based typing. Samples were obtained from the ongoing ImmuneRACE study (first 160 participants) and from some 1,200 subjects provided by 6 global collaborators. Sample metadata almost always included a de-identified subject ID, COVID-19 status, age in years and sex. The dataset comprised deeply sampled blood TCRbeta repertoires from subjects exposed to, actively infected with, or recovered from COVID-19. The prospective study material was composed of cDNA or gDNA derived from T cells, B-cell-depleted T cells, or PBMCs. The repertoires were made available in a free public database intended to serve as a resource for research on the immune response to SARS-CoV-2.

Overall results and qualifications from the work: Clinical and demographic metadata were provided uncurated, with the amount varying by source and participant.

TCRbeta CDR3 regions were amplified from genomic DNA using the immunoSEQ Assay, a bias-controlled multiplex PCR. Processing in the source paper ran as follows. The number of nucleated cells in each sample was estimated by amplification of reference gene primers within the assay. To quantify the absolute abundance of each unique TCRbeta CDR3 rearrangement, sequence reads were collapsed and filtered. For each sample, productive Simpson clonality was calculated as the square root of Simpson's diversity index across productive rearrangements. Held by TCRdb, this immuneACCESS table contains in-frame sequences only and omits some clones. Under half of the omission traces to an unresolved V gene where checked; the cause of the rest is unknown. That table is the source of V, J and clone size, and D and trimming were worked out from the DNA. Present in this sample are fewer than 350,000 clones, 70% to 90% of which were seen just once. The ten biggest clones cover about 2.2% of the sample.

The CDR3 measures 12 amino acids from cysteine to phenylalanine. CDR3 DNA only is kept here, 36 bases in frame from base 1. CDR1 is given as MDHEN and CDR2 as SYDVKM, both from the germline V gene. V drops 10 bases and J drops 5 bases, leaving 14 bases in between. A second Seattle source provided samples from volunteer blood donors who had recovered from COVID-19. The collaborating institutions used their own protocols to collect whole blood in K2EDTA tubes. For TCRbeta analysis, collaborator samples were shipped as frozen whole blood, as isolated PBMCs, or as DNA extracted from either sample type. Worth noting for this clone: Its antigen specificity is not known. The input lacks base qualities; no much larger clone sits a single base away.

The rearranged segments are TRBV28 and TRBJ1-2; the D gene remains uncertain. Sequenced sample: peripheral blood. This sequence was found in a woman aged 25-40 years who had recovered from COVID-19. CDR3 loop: CAIAGSRYGYTF. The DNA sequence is TGTGCCATCGCGGGTTCCAGATATGGCTACACCTTC.